This TCR beta chain was observed in a study of control samples from healthy donors and cancer patients. Germline loops: CDR1 MGHRA, CDR2 YSYEKL. J gave up 8 bases and V 1 base, and 5 bases lay outside the gene matches. The length of the CDR3 is 15 residues. Sequenced by immunoSEQ multiplex PCR; TCRdb stores in-frame clones only, minus some. The table records tens of thousands of clones, just over 90% of them present only once. The material sequenced was blood. The clonotype comes from a woman aged 25 to 39 in good health. This chain connects TRBV4-1 to TRBJ1-4, with 9 bases matching TRBD1. The CDR3: CASSQGDREDEKLFF. CDR3 bases: TGCGCCAGCAGCCAAGGGGACAGGGAGGACGAAAAACTGTTTTTT.